These 18 T cell receptor beta chains came from one sample sequenced in a study of shared T cell receptors in the human thymus. Produced via immunoSEQ multiplex PCR; TCRdb's table is partial and in-frame only. The table records hundreds of thousands of clones, 80% to 90% of them present only once. The sample was also reused in another study, on human thymus T cells.

Sequenced input: thymocytes. The source is a boy younger than two with a congenital heart defect.

The chain joins TRBV6-1 to TRBJ1-5; a possible D gene is TRBD1 (5 bases). CDR3 size: 15 residues. Trimming cost V 3 bases and J 8 bases, with 17 bases left between them. Per germline, CDR1 MNHNS and CDR2 SASEGT. The CDR3 is CASSDGHRAREPQHF. CDR3 coding DNA: TGTGCCAGCAGTGATGGACATCGGGCTAGGGAGCCCCAGCATTTT.

The rearrangement uses TRBV28 and TRBJ1-4; possibly TRBD1 for D (6 bases). In germline, CDR1 is MDHEN, CDR2 SYDVKM. The V end was cut by 6 bases, the J end by 0 bases, with 11 bases between. The CDR3 is made up of 15 amino acids. The CDR3 here is CASRTRQATNEKLFF. CDR3 nucleotide sequence: TGTGCCAGCAGAACTCGACAGGCAACTAATGAAAAACTGTTTTTT.

V is TRBV5-1 and J is TRBJ1-1; 11 bases are shared with TRBD1. The V gene end was trimmed by 4 bases and the J gene end by 3 bases; junction bases not matched to a gene: 2. Germline loops: CDR1 SGHRS, CDR2 YFSETQ. The CDR3 has 14 residues. This chain's CDR3 is CASSVGQGDTEAFF. The DNA for the CDR3 is TGCGCCAGCAGCGTGGGACAGGGGGACACTGAAGCTTTCTTT.

The V call is TRBV28, the J call TRBJ2-7, with 7 bases matching TRBD1. This CDR3 region has 15 residues. Germline V gene data show CDR1 as MDHEN and CDR2 as SYDVKM. J gave up 5 bases and V 5 bases, and 12 bases lay outside the gene matches. The CDR3 nucleotides read TGTGCCAGCAGTCCGAACCAGACAGGGAAGAACGAGCAGTACTTC. Its protein product is CASSPNQTGKNEQYF. Variable domain in full (rest from reference TRBV28 and TRBJ2-7): DVKVTQSSRYLVKRTGEKVFLECVQDMDHENMFWYRQDPGLGLRLIYFSYDVKMKEKGDIPEGYSVSREKKERFSLILESASTNQTSMYLCASSPNQTGKNEQYFGPGTRLTVT.

V usage is TRBV7-3 and J usage is TRBJ2-1; maybe TRBD1 (6 bases). Germline assignment: CDR1 SGHTA and CDR2 FQGTGA. CDR3 length: 16 residues. V was shortened by 5 bases and J by 1 base, with 15 bases between the two germline ends. CDR3 in amino acids: CASSLQQGRSYNEQFF. CDR3 DNA sequence: TGTGCCAGCAGCCTCCAACAGGGTAGGTCCTACAATGAGCAGTTCTTC.

This rearrangement joins TRBV6-5 to TRBJ2-7, with a possible D match to TRBD1 (6 bases). V was clipped by 6 bases and J by 0 bases, with 12 bases between them. The CDR3 loop spans 14 amino acids. CDR1 and CDR2 (germline): MNHEY, SVGAGI. The CDR3 nucleotides read TGTGCCAGCAGAGACAGGACCCGCTCCTACGAGCAGTACTTC. This translates into CASRDRTRSYEQYF.

This chain uses TRBV6-1 with TRBJ2-7; 11 nucleotides match TRBD1. CDR1 and CDR2 from the germline V gene are MNHNS and SASEGT. The ends lost 4 bases at V and 6 bases at J; junction bases unmatched: 8. CDR3 length equals 15 residues. The CDR3 DNA reads as TGTGCCAGCAGTGGAGAGGACAGGGGGCAGCCCGAGCAGTACTTC. This codes for CASSGEDRGQPEQYF.

This chain links TRBV7-2 with TRBJ2-7; D possibly corresponds to TRBD1 (6 bases). V shed 3 bases and J shed 5 bases, with 26 bases lying between them. The CDR3 is 18 amino acids. Germline CDR1 reads SGHTA; CDR2 reads FQGNSA. The CDR3 loop reads CASSFDHPDRTYTHEQYF. In DNA form, the CDR3 reads TGTGCCAGCAGCTTCGATCACCCCGACAGGACATATACGCACGAGCAGTACTTC.

V and J are TRBV4-3 and TRBJ2-2; 9 nucleotides align to TRBD1. Trimming at V came to 2 bases and at J to 3 bases, leaving 7 bases not matched to a gene. Germline V gene data show CDR1 as LGHNA and CDR2 as YSLEER. The CDR3 contains 17 residues. DNA for the CDR3: TGCGCCAGCAGCCAACACCGGGACAGGGTGGACACCGGGGAGCTGTTTTTT. It yields the protein CASSQHRDRVDTGELFF.

The V and J genes are TRBV7-3 and TRBJ2-3, with TRBD1 matching 9 bases. The trim removed 3 bases at V and 4 bases at J, leaving 5 bases unmatched. Germline loops: CDR1 SGHTA, CDR2 FQGTGA. The CDR3 is 15 residues long. DNA for the CDR3: TGTGCCAGCAGCTTTACAGGGGGCCCTCCAGATACGCAGTATTTT. Its protein is CASSFTGGPPDTQYF.

This clone came up once. The chain has TRBV4-1 and TRBJ1-5, with TRBD1 matching 9 bases. V trimming: 4 bases; J trimming: 6 bases; junction bases outside the gene matches: 4. The length of the CDR3 is 14 residues. Germline-derived CDR1 and CDR2 are MGHRA and YSYEKL. The CDR3 coding sequence is TGCGCCAGCAGCCCGGGGACAGGGTGTCAGCCCCAGCATTTT. Its protein product is CASSPGTGCQPQHF.

V is TRBV20-1 and J is TRBJ2-1, with D unclear. The V gene's germline CDR1 is DFQATT and CDR2 SNEGSKA (reference sequence). The V end lost 6 bases, the J end lost 9 bases, and 6 bases lay between the germline ends. The CDR3 has 9 residues. The CDR3 nucleotides read TGCAGTGCAAATAGTGAGCAGTTCTTC. Protein product: CSANSEQFF.

This chain joins TRBV30 and TRBJ2-2; 10 nucleotides line up with TRBD1. This CDR3 region has 16 residues. CDR1 is GTSNPN, CDR2 SVGIG, per germline (reference sequence). J was trimmed by 7 bases and V by 1 base; bases with no gene match: 9. The CDR3 sequence: CAWSEGTGAIGGELFF. The CDR3 nucleotides read TGTGCCTGGAGTGAGGGGACAGGGGCGATTGGCGGGGAGCTGTTTTTT.

This rearrangement joins TRBV19 to TRBJ1-1; D gene uncertain. Trimming cost V 4 bases and J 0 bases, with 15 bases left between them. The CDR3 contains 16 residues. The germline V gene has CDR1 LNHDA and CDR2 SQIVND (reference sequence). The CDR3 nucleotides read TGTGCCAGTAGTACCCAGAGACAAATTATGAACACTGAAGCTTTCTTT. As protein: CASSTQRQIMNTEAFF.

V gene TRBV30 combines with J gene TRBJ2-1; 11 nucleotides match TRBD2. After removal of 4 bases from V and 5 bases from J, the junction contained 10 bases not matched to a gene. The CDR3 runs 16 residues. The germline V gene encodes CDR1 GTSNPN and CDR2 SVGIG (reference sequence). The CDR3 DNA reads as TGTGCCTGGATGGACCTAGCGGGGGGCAAGAACAATGAGCAGTTCTTC. This sequence encodes CAWMDLAGGKNNEQFF.

This clone was recorded only once. J is TRBJ2-7 and V is TRBV10-3; possibly TRBD1 for D (6 bases). The CDR3 has 15 residues. Trimming pared 0 bases from V and 3 bases from J, leaving 12 bases between. Germline-derived CDR1 and CDR2 are ENHRY and SYGVKD. The CDR3 protein is CAISESSQGHYEQYF. The DNA of the CDR3 is TGTGCCATCAGTGAGTCGTCACAGGGACACTACGAGCAGTACTTC.

The chain is built from TRBV2 and TRBJ2-4; the D is unclear. Germline CDR1 and CDR2: SNHLY and FYNNEI. This CDR3 is built from 20 residues. Trimming cost V 4 bases and J 0 bases, with 25 bases left between them. CDR3 sequence (DNA): TGTGCCAGCAGTGGAGCAAGTTTCTCTATCGGTACTCTAGCCAAAAACATTCAGTACTTC. This translates into CASSGASFSIGTLAKNIQYF.

This clone was seen only a few times. This chain links TRBV19 with TRBJ2-7; TRBD2 aligns across 12 bases. V shed 5 bases, J shed 3 bases, and the junction held 5 bases outside the gene matches. The CDR3 sequence is 15 residues long. From germline, CDR1 is LNHDA and CDR2 SQIVND (reference sequence). This chain's CDR3 is CASSHGLAGLYEQYF. As DNA, the CDR3 is TGTGCCAGTAGTCATGGACTAGCGGGGCTCTACGAGCAGTACTTC. Full variable domain (outside the CDR3, taken from reference TRBV19 and TRBJ2-7): DGGITQSPKYLFRKEGQNVTLSCEQNLNHDAMYWYRQDPGQGLRLIYYSQIVNDFQKGDIAEGYSVSREKKESFPLTVTSAQKNPTAFYLCASSHGLAGLYEQYFGPGTRLTVT.